This T cell receptor (beta chain) was found in a study of PD-1 blockade in classical Hodgkin lymphoma (dated by TCRdb to 2019 to 2021). Some background on the complete study: A peripheral blood immune signature of response to PD-1 blockade in classical Hodgkin lymphoma was defined using TCR beta sequencing and CyTOF. Overall study outcomes, separate from this receptor: Baseline TCR diversity was reported to be lower in newly diagnosed patients than in healthy donors, and even lower in relapsed/refractory patients. The study was restricted to a single clinical trial cohort, and the causes of repertoire differences, possibly disease activity or prior therapy, were left undefined.

Reading the label with the study, this specimen's time point is: newly diagnosed, previously untreated cHL patient sample. A Miltenyi CD4+ T cell isolation kit was used for magnetic negative selection to purify CD4+ T cells from thawed PBMCs. As a comparison group for the relapsed/refractory trial patients, PBMCs were sequenced from patients with newly diagnosed, previously untreated classical Hodgkin lymphoma. Peripheral blood was collected in 8 mL Vacutainer Cell Preparation Tubes, from which PBMCs were isolated by centrifugation and then cryopreserved. Purified CD4+ and CD8+ fractions were prepared only for cases with an additional available PBMC sample. Magnetically labelled cells were removed on LS columns in a quadroMACS separator, and the flow-through was retained as the purified fraction. The Qiagen DNeasy kit was used to extract genomic DNA from unsorted PBMCs and from the negatively selected CD4+ and CD8+ fractions. Using primers that anneal to V and J segments, immunoSEQ multiplex PCR amplified the TCR beta CDR3 regions. A synthetic immune receptor repertoire was used to minimize amplification bias, and remaining bias was computationally removed after sequencing. Turning to the authors' computational methods: Repertoire diversity was quantified as the Shannon entropy index using custom Python scripts. Unsorted, CD4+ and CD8+ repertoires were analyzed separately, except in combined analyses where CD4+ and CD8+ sequences were merged in silico. TCRdb took this table from immuneACCESS and kept in-frame rearrangements with V and J called. Such tables lack part of the clones; where checked against another copy, unresolved V genes explain under half of the gap, and the rest is unexplained. V, J and clone size derive from that table, while D and trimming were established from the DNA sequence. The sample profile shows approximately 20,000 clones; roughly 89% of them were found once. Around 0.25% of the sample belongs to the ten largest clones.

This clone was counted a single time. What antigen it recognizes has not been identified. No per-base quality is available; no much larger clone lies one base away. V ends up 3 bases short and J 9 bases short, with an unmatched junction base count of 4. Measured from the cysteine to the phenylalanine, the CDR3 is 15 residues long. Here the CDR3 DNA is all that survives: 45 bases in frame from base 1. As encoded in the germline V gene (reference sequence), CDR1 is LNHDA while CDR2 is SQIVND. Sequenced input: CD4+ T cells from blood. This chain is built from TRBV19 and TRBJ2-1, and TRBD2 aligns with 14 junction nucleotides. The TCR sequence derives from a human donor with classical Hodgkin lymphoma. The CDR3 region: CASSIGLAGGVEQFF. The nucleotide sequence is given as TGTGCCAGTAGTATTGGACTAGCGGGAGGAGTTGAGCAGTTCTTC.